The clone carrying this TCR beta chain was picked up one time. The antigen is undetermined. Described time point: newly diagnosed GD, antithyroid drugs for less than 3 months. PBMC RNA served as the TCR library source. Arm-PCR of CDR3 regions with iRepertoire HTBI primers generated TCR beta libraries. Each CDR3 protein gets one entry after TCRdb re-called the multiplex PCR reads with MiXCR. The sample has about 440,000 distinct CDR3 sequences, about 15% seen once. The sample is drawn from a study of regulatory T cells in long-lasting Graves disease. Findings and limits, study-wide: Peripheral blood alone, not thyroid tissue, underwent study. Repertoires from persistent disease leaned toward TRBV28, TRBJ1-2 and TRBJ2-5.

Germline V CDR1 and CDR2: SGHKS, YYEKEE (reference sequence). V shed 4 bases, J shed 7 bases, and the junction held 3 bases outside the gene matches. CDR3 length: 12 residues. The same data also went into a second study, on T cells in Graves' hyperthyroidism and ophthalmopathy. According to that study: Patients were excluded for uncontrolled infection, other autoimmune disease, pregnancy or lactation. An initial round of RT-PCR targeting the TCR CDR3 relied on the HTBI primer set.

Sequenced material: peripheral blood mononuclear cells (PBMCs), taken at new diagnosis, from a patient treated with antithyroid drugs. V gene TRBV5-5 combines with J gene TRBJ2-7; 9 bases map to TRBD1. The sequence was collected from a woman younger than 45 with Graves disease. In nucleotides, the CDR3 is TGTGCCAGCAGCGGGACAGGGCGTGAGCAGTACTTC. It translates to CASSGTGREQYF.